Below, 17 T cell receptor beta chains from the same sample are listed, as sequenced in a study of identical twins. In TCRdb, the 5' RACE reads were re-called with MiXCR into one record per CDR3 protein. The sample includes 550,000 to 700,000 distinct CDR3 sequences, 21% seen only once; the top ten take about 4.5%. This same sample was also part of a study on T cells expressing NK-cell markers.

Material for sequencing was PBMCs. Source of these receptors: a woman aged 18-29 years in good health.

The rearrangement joins TRBV20-1 to TRBJ1-3; D unresolved. The CDR3 is 14 residues long. Trimming pared 4 bases from V and 3 bases from J, leaving 13 bases between. Germline CDR1 is DFQATT and CDR2 is SNEGSKA (reference sequence). The CDR3, as DNA: TGCAGTGCTATCGCGCGGAGAGGTGGAAACACCATATATTTT. Translation gives CSAIARRGGNTIYF.

This clonotype came up many times. The rearrangement links TRBV5-1 to TRBJ2-1; 13 bases map to TRBD2. Per germline, CDR1 SGHRS and CDR2 YFSETQ. V lost 5 bases, J lost 15 bases, and 11 bases stayed unmatched. The CDR3 is made up of 14 amino acids. This CDR3 reads CASSPPGLAGTLFF. DNA of the CDR3: TGCGCCAGCAGTCCCCCGGGACTAGCGGGAACTTTGTTCTTC. Full variable domain (rest looked up from reference TRBV5-1 and TRBJ2-1): KAGVTQTPRYLIKTRGQQVTLSCSPISGHRSVSWYQQTPGQGLQFLFEYFSETQRNKGNFPGRFSGRQFSNSRSEMNVSTLELGDSALYLCASSPPGLAGTLFFGPGTRLTVL.

This clonotype was seen a handful of times. The V gene is TRBV25-1, the J gene TRBJ2-5; the D is unclear. The CDR3 loop spans 14 amino acids. CDR1 MGHDK and CDR2 SYGVNS come from the germline V gene. The ends were cut back, 1 base at V and 2 bases at J, with 8 bases in the middle. The CDR3 region is CASSESDWQETQYF. For the CDR3, the DNA is TGTGCCAGCAGTGAATCCGACTGGCAAGAGACCCAGTACTTC. The full variable domain, completed using reference TRBV25-1 and TRBJ2-5, is EADIYQTPRYLVIGTGKKITLECSQTMGHDKMYWYQQDPGMELHLIHYSYGVNSTEKGDLSSESTVSRIRTEHFPLTLESARPSHTSQYLCASSESDWQETQYFGPGTRLLVL.

This clonotype came up a few times. The genes are TRBV5-4 and TRBJ2-3; TRBD2 agrees at 11 bases. The CDR3 runs 17 residues. V lost 4 bases, J lost 5 bases, and 12 bases stayed unmatched. Germline V lookup: CDR1 SGHNT, CDR2 YYREEE (reference sequence). The CDR3 nucleotides read TGTGCCAGCAGCGGGAAAACTAGCGGGGGAAGGGAAGATACGCAGTATTTT. Residues: CASSGKTSGGREDTQYF.

Only a few counts were recorded for this clonotype. The chain combines TRBV12-3 or TRBV12-4 with TRBJ1-1; 9 bases are a match to TRBD1. The CDR3 has 14 residues. J lost 6 bases, V lost 5 bases, and 7 bases had no gene match. The CDR3, as DNA: TGTGCCAGCAGTACATGGACAGGGGTCCCTGAAGCTTTCTTT. Residues: CASSTWTGVPEAFF.

This chain links TRBV11-2 with TRBJ2-1; TRBD2 matches at 10 bases. This CDR3 is built from 16 residues. Losses at the gene ends were 2 bases for V and 3 bases for J; bases not matched to a gene: 4. Per germline, CDR1 SGHAT and CDR2 FQNNGV. The CDR3 coding sequence is TGTGCCAGCAGCTTAAAACTAGCGGGGAGCTACAATGAGCAGTTCTTC. Translating it yields CASSLKLAGSYNEQFF.

This chain links TRBV7-8 with TRBJ2-5; the D call may be TRBD1 or TRBD2 (5 bases each). V was shortened by 5 bases and J by 12 bases, with 19 bases between the two germline ends. This CDR3 contains 13 residues. In germline, CDR1 is SGHVS, CDR2 FQNEAQ. Here the CDR3 DNA reads TGTGCCAGCAGCCACTATTCGACAGAGGGCGAGTACTTC. Protein: CASSHYSTEGEYF.

The V gene is TRBV3-1, the J gene TRBJ2-3, with D hard to call. The CDR3 loop spans 16 amino acids. V was shortened by 4 bases and J by 1 base, with 15 bases between the two germline ends. Germline V gene sequence: CDR1 LGHDT, CDR2 YNNKEL (reference sequence). The CDR3 loop is CASSLKATLGTDTQYF. The CDR3 DNA follows: TGTGCCAGCAGCCTAAAGGCCACCCTAGGCACAGATACGCAGTATTTT.

The chain links TRBV20-1 to TRBJ2-3; D may be TRBD1 (6 bases). The ends were cut back, 6 bases at V and 5 bases at J, with 21 bases in the middle. Per the germline V gene, CDR1 is DFQATT and CDR2 is SNEGSKA (reference sequence). This CDR3 is 15 amino acids long. Written as DNA, the CDR3 is TGCAGTGCCAGACAATCAGGGGTGGTGGGAGATACGCAGTATTTT. Its protein is CSARQSGVVGDTQYF.

This clonotype was counted a few times. This chain connects TRBV5-1 to TRBJ2-1, with 7 bases lining up with TRBD2. Looked up from germline, CDR1 is SGHRS and CDR2 is YFSETQ. The CDR3 sequence is 13 residues long. The ends lost 7 bases at V and 7 bases at J; junction bases unmatched: 8. CDR3: CASALGGKNEQFF. The CDR3 coding sequence is TGCGCCAGCGCGTTGGGGGGGAAAAATGAGCAGTTCTTC.

The chain uses TRBV29-1 and TRBJ2-1; 11 positions match TRBD2. The length of the CDR3 is 15 residues. V shed 2 bases and J 4 bases; nucleotides not matched to a gene: 4. Germline loops: CDR1 SQVTM, CDR2 ANQGSEA. CDR3 sequence: CSVESGTSGYNEQFF. CDR3 nucleotides: TGCAGCGTTGAATCCGGGACTAGCGGTTACAATGAGCAGTTCTTC.

V usage is TRBV6-1 and J usage is TRBJ2-2, with D perhaps matching TRBD1 (6 bases). The CDR3 has 14 amino acids. Germline V gene lookup returns CDR1 MNHNS and CDR2 SASEGT. V was cut by 6 bases and J by 0 bases, with 8 bases left in between. The CDR3 reads CASRDSPNTGELFF. CDR3 nucleotide sequence: TGTGCCAGCAGGGACAGCCCGAACACCGGGGAGCTGTTTTTT.

The chain carries TRBV5-1 and TRBJ2-1; the match to TRBD2 covers 9 bases. Germline V gene sequence: CDR1 SGHRS, CDR2 YFSETQ. CDR3 length: 16 amino acids. V shed 4 bases and J 3 bases; nucleotides not matched to a gene: 8. As DNA, the CDR3 is TGCGCCAGCAGCCTCTCCGAGACTAGCGGCTACAATGAGCAGTTCTTC. Translated, it gives CASSLSETSGYNEQFF.

This clonotype was counted ten times or more. The V and J genes are TRBV11-3 and TRBJ2-1; TRBD2 matches 9 bases. V lost 3 bases and J lost 6; bases outside the gene matches: 3. The CDR3 loop spans 14 amino acids. Germline-derived CDR1 and CDR2 are SGHNT and YENEEA. The CDR3 here is CASSLVAGANEQFF. For the CDR3, the DNA is TGTGCCAGCAGCTTGGTAGCGGGAGCCAATGAGCAGTTCTTC.

The chain carries TRBV29-1 and TRBJ2-7; D not certain. V shed 5 bases and J shed 6 bases, with 11 bases lying between them. Germline V gene lookup returns CDR1 SQVTM and CDR2 ANQGSEA. CDR3 size: 11 residues. Here the CDR3 reads CSVPAGVEQYF. The CDR3 nucleotides are TGCAGCGTTCCCGCAGGAGTCGAGCAGTACTTC.

Many counts were recorded for this clonotype. The genes are TRBV9 and TRBJ2-5, with 7 bases fitting TRBD1. Losses at the gene ends were 5 bases for V and 1 base for J; bases not matched to a gene: 14. CDR1 is SGDLS, CDR2 YYNGEE, per germline. The CDR3 is 17 amino acids. CDR3 sequence reads: CASSGFRQGRGQETQYF. CDR3 coding DNA: TGTGCCAGCAGTGGCTTCCGACAGGGACGGGGCCAAGAGACCCAGTACTTC.

The DNA for the CDR3 is TGTGCCAGCAGCTTAGTAGGGACTAGCGGGGTCTACAATGAGCAGTTCTTC. Amino acid sequence: CASSLVGTSGVYNEQFF. V usage is TRBV7-2 and J usage is TRBJ2-1; 13 bases match TRBD2. Per germline, CDR1 SGHTA and CDR2 FQGNSA. There are 17 residues in the CDR3. Trimming at V came to 1 base and at J to 3 bases, leaving 3 bases not matched to a gene.